What follows are 5 T cell receptor beta chains derived from one specimen sequenced in a study of T cells in Graves' hyperthyroidism and ophthalmopathy (dated by TCRdb to about 2019). The protocol used for the library was multiplex PCR. The sequencer was an Illumina HiSeq 2000. The TCR beta CDR3 regions were amplified from RNA transcripts. For the first round of RT-PCR on the TCR CDR3, the HTBI primer set was used together with the Qiagen OneStep RT-PCR kit. TCRdb handled the public reads itself, with Q25 trimming in fastp and clone calling in MiXCR, and kept productive beta chains. Entries are consolidated by CDR3 protein sequence, retaining the most common genes and DNA. The sample records hundreds of thousands of distinct CDR3 sequences, around 20% of which are singletons. The ten top clones hold around a third of the sample. Sequenced input: blood. Receptors were obtained from a man between 25 and 39 years old with Graves' ophthalmopathy.

The chain is built from TRBV5-6 and TRBJ1-1, with unresolved D. Trimming removed 1 base at V and 8 bases at J, with 15 bases between. Germline V gives CDR1 SGHDT, CDR2 YYEEEE. The length of the CDR3 is 14 residues. The CDR3: CASSLQAEQREAFF. The CDR3 region has the DNA TGTGCCAGCAGCTTGCAAGCCGAACAGCGAGAAGCTTTCTTT.

The sample holds many counts of this clonotype. V gene TRBV3-1 combines with J gene TRBJ1-3; 7 bases line up with TRBD1. The CDR3 runs to 16 residues. Germline V gives CDR1 LGHDT, CDR2 YNNKEL (reference sequence). V dropped 0 bases and J dropped 4; count of bases not matched to a gene: 6. The CDR3 DNA follows: TGTGCCAGCAGCCAAGATCCTTGGACAGGAGGAAACACCATATATTTT. This encodes CASSQDPWTGGNTIYF.

This sequence joins TRBV28 and TRBJ2-1; TRBD2 matches 7 bases. V was clipped by 7 bases and J by 2 bases; unmatched bases: 20. From germline, CDR1 is MDHEN and CDR2 SYDVKM. CDR3 length: 19 residues. CDR3 bases: TGTGCCAGCAATCCGTCGGGGCTAGCGGACCTCCGGGCCTACAATGAGCAGTTCTTC. Its translation is CASNPSGLADLRAYNEQFF.

Regarding this clonotype: Being one base from a much bigger clone, this may be a read error. The CDR3 loop is CSARISRASPYEQYF. The CDR3, as DNA: TGCAGTGCTAGAATTTCCAGAGCGTCTCCCTACGAGCAGTACTTC. The V call is TRBV20-1, the J call TRBJ2-7; D is uncertain. The V end lost 2 bases, the J end lost 2 bases, and 16 bases lay between the germline ends. The CDR3 length is 15 residues. From germline, CDR1 is DFQATT and CDR2 SNEGSKA (reference sequence).

In regard to this clonotype: A much larger clone is a single base away; this may be a read error. The chain recombines TRBV20-1 with TRBJ2-1, with 9 bases fitting TRBD2. Germline CDR1 and CDR2: DFQATT and SNEGSKA (reference sequence). The CDR3 is 18 amino acids. This chain's CDR3 is CSLLLPLAGSLSYNVQFF. The CDR3 DNA reads as TGCAGCCTTCTACTCCCCCTAGCGGGATCACTCTCCTACAATGTGCAGTTCTTC.